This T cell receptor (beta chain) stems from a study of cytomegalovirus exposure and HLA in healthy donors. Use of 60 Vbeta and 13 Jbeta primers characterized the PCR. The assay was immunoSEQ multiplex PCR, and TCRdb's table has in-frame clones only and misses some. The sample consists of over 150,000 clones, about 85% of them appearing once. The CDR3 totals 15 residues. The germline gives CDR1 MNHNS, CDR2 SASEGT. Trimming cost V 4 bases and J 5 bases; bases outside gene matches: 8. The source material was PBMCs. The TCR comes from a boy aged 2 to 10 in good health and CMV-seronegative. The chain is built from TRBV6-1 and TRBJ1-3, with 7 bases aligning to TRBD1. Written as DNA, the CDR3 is TGTGCCAGCAGTGTCGAGACAGGGTATAGAAACACCATATATTTT. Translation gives CASSVETGYRNTIYF.